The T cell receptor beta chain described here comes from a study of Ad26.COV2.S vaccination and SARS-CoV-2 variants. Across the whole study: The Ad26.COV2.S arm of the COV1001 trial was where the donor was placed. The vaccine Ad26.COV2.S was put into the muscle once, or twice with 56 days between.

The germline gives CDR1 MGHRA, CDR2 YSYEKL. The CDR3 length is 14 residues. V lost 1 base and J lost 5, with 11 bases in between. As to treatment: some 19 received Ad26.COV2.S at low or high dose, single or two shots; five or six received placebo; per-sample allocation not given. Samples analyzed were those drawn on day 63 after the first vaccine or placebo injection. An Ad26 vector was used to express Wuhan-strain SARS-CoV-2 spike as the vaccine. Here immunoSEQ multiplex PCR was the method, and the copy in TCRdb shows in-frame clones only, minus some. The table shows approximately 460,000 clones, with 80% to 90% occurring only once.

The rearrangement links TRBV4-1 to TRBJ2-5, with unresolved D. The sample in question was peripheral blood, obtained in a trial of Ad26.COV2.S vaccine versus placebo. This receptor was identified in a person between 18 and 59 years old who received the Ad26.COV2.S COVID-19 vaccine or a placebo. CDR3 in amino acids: CASSQVTARETQYF. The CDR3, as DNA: TGCGCCAGCAGCCAAGTAACAGCTCGGGAGACCCAGTACTTC.